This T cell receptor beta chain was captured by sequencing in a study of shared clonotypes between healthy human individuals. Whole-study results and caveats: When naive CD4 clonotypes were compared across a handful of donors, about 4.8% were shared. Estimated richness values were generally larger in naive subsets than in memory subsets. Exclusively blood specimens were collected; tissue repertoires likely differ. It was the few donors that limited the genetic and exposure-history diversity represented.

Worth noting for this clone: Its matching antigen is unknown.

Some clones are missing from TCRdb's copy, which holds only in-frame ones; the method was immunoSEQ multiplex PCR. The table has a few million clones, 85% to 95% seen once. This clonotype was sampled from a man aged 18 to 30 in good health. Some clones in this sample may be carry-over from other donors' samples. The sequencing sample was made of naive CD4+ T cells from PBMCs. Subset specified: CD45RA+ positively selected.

The CDR3 DNA reads TGTGCCAGCAGTGACCCGGCTAGCGGGCGTTACTTC. It encodes CASSDPASGRYF. V usage is TRBV27 and J usage is TRBJ2-7, with 8 bases that match TRBD2. The V gene's germline CDR1 is MNHEY and CDR2 SMNVEV (reference sequence). The CDR3 has 12 residues. The junction had 10 bases not matched to a gene; V was cut back by 5 bases and J by 13 bases.